A single sample gave rise to the 9 T cell receptor beta chains below, sequenced in a study of T cell repertoires in cytomegalovirus infection. Each CDR3 protein gets one entry after TCRdb re-called the reads with MiXCR. Of some 900,000 distinct CDR3 sequences listed, about 31% were seen once; the top ten hold 12%. These receptors lack a known antigen. The starting material was cultured CD8+ T cells from PBMCs, obtained from culture after CMV antigen stimulation. Receptors originate from a human donor in good health (CMV status not recorded). Some clones in this sample may be carry-over from other donors' samples.

This clonotype was observed at least ten times. The rearrangement links TRBV11-2 to TRBJ1-4; 11 bases are a match to TRBD1. After removal of 6 bases from V and 4 bases from J, the junction contained 7 bases not matched to a gene. In germline, CDR1 is SGHAT, CDR2 FQNNGV. The CDR3 runs to 16 residues. The CDR3 region has the DNA TGTGCCAGCAGACCGGGACAGGGGGGGCATAATGAAAAACTGTTTTTT. Translated: CASRPGQGGHNEKLFF.

The chain carries TRBV7-6 and TRBJ2-2; 10 bases align to TRBD1. Germline V gene lookup returns CDR1 SGHVS and CDR2 FNYEAQ. The length of the CDR3 is 16 residues. Trimming removed 5 bases from V and 7 bases from J; junction bases left unmatched: 10. This CDR3 reads CASSGSGTGAVGELFF. In nucleotides, the CDR3 is TGTGCCAGCAGCGGATCCGGGACAGGGGCCGTCGGGGAGCTGTTTTTT.

The chain recombines TRBV28 with TRBJ2-7; no clear D. Germline CDR1 and CDR2: MDHEN and SYDVKM. Between the trimmed V and J ends, which lost 5 bases and 0 bases, there was a span of 11 bases. This CDR3 is 14 amino acids long. CDR3 residues: CASSLPPRSYEQYV. In DNA, the CDR3 is TGTGCCAGCAGTCTTCCGCCCCGCTCCTACGAGCAGTACGTC.

This clonotype has only a few counts. The chain uses TRBV7-8 and TRBJ1-1; D remains unclear. Trimming stripped 0 bases from V and 0 bases from J, with 5 bases between. The CDR3 extends over 14 amino acids. CDR1 SGHVS and CDR2 FQNEAQ come from the germline V gene. CDR3 protein: CASSLAQMNTEAFF. For the CDR3, the DNA is TGTGCCAGCAGCTTAGCACAGATGAACACTGAAGCTTTCTTT.

About this clonotype itself: A read error may produce the germline difference seen at one junction end. This chain links TRBV4-1 with TRBJ2-1, with D possibly called TRBD1 or TRBD2 (5 bases each). Per the germline V gene, CDR1 is MGHRA and CDR2 is YSYEKL. The CDR3 spans 13 residues. In DNA, the CDR3 is TGCACCAGCAGCTCCTTCAGGGACGATGAGCAGTTCTTC. Protein sequence: CTSSSFRDDEQFF.

The chain couples TRBV28 to TRBJ1-1, with no clear D. V lost 5 bases, J lost 1 base, and 14 bases lay in between. Germline CDR1 reads MDHEN; CDR2 reads SYDVKM. The CDR3 runs 15 residues. The CDR3 bases are TGTGCCAGCAGTCTTATCCACAGTAGGAACACTGAAGCTTTCTTT. Translating gives CASSLIHSRNTEAFF.

Ten or more counts support this clonotype. The chain uses TRBV7-8 and TRBJ2-1, with D possibly TRBD1 on 6 matching bases. The length of the CDR3 is 15 residues. Germline CDR1 is SGHVS and CDR2 is FQNEAQ. Trimming pared 5 bases from V and 7 bases from J, leaving 18 bases between. This CDR3 is CASSGSDRSGNEQFF. The CDR3 DNA sequence: TGTGCCAGCAGCGGTTCCGACAGGTCTGGTAATGAGCAGTTCTTC.

The rearrangement uses TRBV5-1 and TRBJ2-2; a possible D gene is TRBD2 (5 bases). The CDR3 runs to 14 residues. Per the germline V gene, CDR1 is SGHRS and CDR2 is YFSETQ. Between the trimmed V and J ends, which lost 4 bases and 0 bases, there was a span of 7 bases. CDR3 sequence reads: CASSAGTNTGELFF. The CDR3, as DNA: TGCGCCAGCAGCGCCGGGACGAACACCGGGGAGCTGTTTTTT.

This clonotype was observed a few times. The gene calls are TRBV27 and TRBJ2-7; D unresolved. Germline-derived CDR1 and CDR2 are MNHEY and SMNVEV (reference sequence). The CDR3 is 15 residues long. Trimming stripped 5 bases from V and 3 bases from J, with 17 bases between. CDR3 bases: TGTGCCAGCAGTCCGAGACAAGGCCGGTACTACGAGCAGTACGTC. It yields the protein CASSPRQGRYYEQYV.